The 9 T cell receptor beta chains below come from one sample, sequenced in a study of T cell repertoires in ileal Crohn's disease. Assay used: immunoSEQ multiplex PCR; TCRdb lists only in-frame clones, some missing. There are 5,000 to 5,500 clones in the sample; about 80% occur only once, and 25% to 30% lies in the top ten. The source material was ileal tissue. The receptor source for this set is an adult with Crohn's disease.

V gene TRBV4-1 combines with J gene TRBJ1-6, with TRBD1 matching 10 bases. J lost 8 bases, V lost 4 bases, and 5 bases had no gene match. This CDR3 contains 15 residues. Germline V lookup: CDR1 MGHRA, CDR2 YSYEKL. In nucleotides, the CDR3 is TGCGCCAGCAGCCCCGGACAGGGGGGTTATTCACCCCTCCACTTT. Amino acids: CASSPGQGGYSPLHF.

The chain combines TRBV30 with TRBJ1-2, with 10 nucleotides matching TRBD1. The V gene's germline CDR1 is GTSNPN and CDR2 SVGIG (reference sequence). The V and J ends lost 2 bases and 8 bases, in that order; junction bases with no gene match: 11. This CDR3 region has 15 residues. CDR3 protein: CAWSLGDRGIQGYTF. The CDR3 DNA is TGTGCCTGGAGTCTTGGGGACAGGGGAATTCAGGGCTACACCTTC.

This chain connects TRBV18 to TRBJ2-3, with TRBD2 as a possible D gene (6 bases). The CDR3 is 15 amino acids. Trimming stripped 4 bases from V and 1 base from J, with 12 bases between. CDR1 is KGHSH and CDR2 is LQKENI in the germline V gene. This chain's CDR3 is CASSRAAGGTDTQYF. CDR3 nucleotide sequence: TGTGCCAGCTCACGGGCAGCGGGTGGCACAGATACGCAGTATTTT.

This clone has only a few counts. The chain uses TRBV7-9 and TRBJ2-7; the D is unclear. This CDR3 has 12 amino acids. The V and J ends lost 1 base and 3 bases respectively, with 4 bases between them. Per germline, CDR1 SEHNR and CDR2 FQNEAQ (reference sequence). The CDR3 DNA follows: TGTGCCAGCAGCTTAGGCGACTACGAGCAGTACTTC. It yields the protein CASSLGDYEQYF.

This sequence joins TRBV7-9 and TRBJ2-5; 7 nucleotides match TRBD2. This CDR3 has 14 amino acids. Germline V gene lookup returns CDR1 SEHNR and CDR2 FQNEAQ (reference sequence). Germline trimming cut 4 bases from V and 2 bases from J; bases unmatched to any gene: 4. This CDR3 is CASSSWGLQETQYF. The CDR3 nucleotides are TGTGCCAGCAGCTCTTGGGGACTACAAGAGACCCAGTACTTC.

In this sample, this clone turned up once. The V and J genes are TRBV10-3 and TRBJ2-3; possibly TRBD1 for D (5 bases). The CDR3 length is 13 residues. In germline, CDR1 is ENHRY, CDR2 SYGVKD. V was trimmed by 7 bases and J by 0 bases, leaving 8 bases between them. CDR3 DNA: TGTGCCATCAAAGGGGCTAGCACAGATACGCAGTATTTT. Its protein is CAIKGASTDTQYF.

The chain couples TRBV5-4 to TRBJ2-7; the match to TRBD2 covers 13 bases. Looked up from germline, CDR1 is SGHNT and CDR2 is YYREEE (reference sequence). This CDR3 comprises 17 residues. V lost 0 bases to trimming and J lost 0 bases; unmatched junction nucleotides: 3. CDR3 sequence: CASSLALAGGASYEQYF. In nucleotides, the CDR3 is TGTGCCAGCAGCTTGGCACTAGCGGGGGGGGCCTCCTACGAGCAGTACTTC.

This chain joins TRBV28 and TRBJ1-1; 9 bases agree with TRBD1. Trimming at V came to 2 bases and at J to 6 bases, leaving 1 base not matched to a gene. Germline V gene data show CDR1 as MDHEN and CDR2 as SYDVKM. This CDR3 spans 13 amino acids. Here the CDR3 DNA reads TGTGCCAGCAGTTTAACAGGGGGCTCTGAAGCTTTCTTT. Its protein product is CASSLTGGSEAFF.

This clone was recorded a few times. Written as DNA, the CDR3 is TGCGCCAGCAGCCAAGCCGGGACAGGGGACTATGGCTACACCTTC. Protein product: CASSQAGTGDYGYTF. The chain has TRBV4-3 and TRBJ1-2; 10 nucleotides align to TRBD1. Germline assignment: CDR1 LGHNA and CDR2 YSLEER. V dropped 1 base and J dropped 3; count of bases not matched to a gene: 2. The CDR3 totals 15 residues.